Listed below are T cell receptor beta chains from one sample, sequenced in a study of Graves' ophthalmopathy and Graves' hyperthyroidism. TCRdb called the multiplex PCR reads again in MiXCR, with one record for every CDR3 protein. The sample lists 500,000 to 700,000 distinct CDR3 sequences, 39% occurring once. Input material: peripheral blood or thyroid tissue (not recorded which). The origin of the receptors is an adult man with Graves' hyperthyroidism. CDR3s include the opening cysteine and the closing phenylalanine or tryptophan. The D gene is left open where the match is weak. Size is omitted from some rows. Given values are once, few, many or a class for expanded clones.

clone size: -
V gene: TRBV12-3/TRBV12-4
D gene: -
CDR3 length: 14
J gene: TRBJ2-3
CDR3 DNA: TGTGCCAGCAGTTTATCACAGGCGGCAGATACGCAGTATTTT
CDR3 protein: CASSLSQAADTQYF

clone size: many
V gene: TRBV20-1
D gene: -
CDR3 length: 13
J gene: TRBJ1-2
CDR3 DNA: TGCAGTGCTAGAGATTTTAGGGTCTATGGCTACACCTTC
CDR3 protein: CSARDFRVYGYTF

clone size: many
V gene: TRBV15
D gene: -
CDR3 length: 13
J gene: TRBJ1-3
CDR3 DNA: TGTGCCACCAGCAGAGATATTGGAAACACCATATATTTT
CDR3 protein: CATSRDIGNTIYF

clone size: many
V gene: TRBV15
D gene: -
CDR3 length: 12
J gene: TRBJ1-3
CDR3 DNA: TGTGCCAGCCAAGCCTCTGGAAACACCATATATTTT
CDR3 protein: CASQASGNTIYF

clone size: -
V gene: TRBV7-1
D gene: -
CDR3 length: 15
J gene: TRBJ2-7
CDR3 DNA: TGTGCCAGCAGCTCACCAAGGCCAGACTCCTACGGGCAGTACTTC
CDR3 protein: CASSSPRPDSYGQYF

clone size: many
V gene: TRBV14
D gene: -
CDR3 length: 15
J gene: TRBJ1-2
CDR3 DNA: TGTGCCAGCAGCCACAACACAGGGCCTAACTATGGCTACACCTTC
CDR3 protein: CASSHNTGPNYGYTF

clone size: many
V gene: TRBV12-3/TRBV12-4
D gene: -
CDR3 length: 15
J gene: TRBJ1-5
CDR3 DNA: TGTGCCAGCTCAAACGGAGACACCTTCAATCAGCCCCAGCATTTT
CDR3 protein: CASSNGDTFNQPQHF

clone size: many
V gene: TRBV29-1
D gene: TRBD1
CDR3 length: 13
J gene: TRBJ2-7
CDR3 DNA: TGCAGCGCCCAATCGGGACAGGGCTACGAGCAGTACTTC
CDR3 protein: CSAQSGQGYEQYF

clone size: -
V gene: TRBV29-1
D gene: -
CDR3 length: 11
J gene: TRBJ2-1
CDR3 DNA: TGCAGCGCCCGGGGCGGGAATGAGCAGTTCTTC
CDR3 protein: CSARGGNEQFF

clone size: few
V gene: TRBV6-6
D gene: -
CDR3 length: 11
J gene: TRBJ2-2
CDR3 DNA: TGTGCCAGCAGAAGGTACGGGGAGCTGTTTTTT
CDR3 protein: CASRRYGELFF

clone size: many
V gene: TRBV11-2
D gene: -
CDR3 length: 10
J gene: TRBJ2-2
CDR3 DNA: TGTGCCACCCGCACCGGGGAGCTGTTTTTT
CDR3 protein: CATRTGELFF

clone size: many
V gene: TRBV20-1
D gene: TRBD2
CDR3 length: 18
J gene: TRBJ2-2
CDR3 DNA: TGCAGTGCTAGAGAAATAAGCGCTAGCGGGGTAAACACCGGGGAGCTGTTTTTT
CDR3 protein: CSAREISASGVNTGELFF

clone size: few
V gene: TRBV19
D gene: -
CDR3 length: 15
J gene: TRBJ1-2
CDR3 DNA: TGTGCCAGTAGTTTCAGGGGCGAGACTAACTATGGCTACACCTTC
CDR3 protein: CASSFRGETNYGYTF

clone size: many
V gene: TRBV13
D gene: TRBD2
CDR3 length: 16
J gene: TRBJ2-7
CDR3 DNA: TGTGCCAGCAGCCGAGGGGGACTAGCGGGAGGAGAGGAGCAGTACTTC
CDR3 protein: CASSRGGLAGGEEQYF

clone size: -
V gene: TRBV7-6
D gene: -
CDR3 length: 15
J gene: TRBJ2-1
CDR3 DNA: TGTGCCAGCAGTCAATGGGGCGGAACTAACAATGAGCAGTTCTTC
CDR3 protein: CASSQWGGTNNEQFF

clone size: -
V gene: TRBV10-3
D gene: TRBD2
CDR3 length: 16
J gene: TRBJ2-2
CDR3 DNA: TGTGCCATCAGTCCTTCTAGCGGGGCGAACACCGGGGAGCTGTTTTTT
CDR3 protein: CAISPSSGANTGELFF

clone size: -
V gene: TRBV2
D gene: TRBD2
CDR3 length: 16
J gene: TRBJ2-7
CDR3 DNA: TGTGCCAGCAGTTTGGGCCTGGTGACTAGCAGCTACGAGCAGTACTTC
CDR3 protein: CASSLGLVTSSYEQYF

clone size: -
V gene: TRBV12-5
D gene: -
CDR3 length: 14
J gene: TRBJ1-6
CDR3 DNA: TGTGCTAGTCGGGGGGACGAGAATAATTCACCCCTCCACTTT
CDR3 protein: CASRGDENNSPLHF

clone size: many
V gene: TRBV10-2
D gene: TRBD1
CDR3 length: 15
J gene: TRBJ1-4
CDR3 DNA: TGCGCCAGCAGTGAGCCGGGACAGGGGGATGAAAAACTGTTTTTT
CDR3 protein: CASSEPGQGDEKLFF

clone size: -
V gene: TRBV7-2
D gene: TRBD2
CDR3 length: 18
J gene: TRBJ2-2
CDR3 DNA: TGTGCCAGCAGCTTAGAGGTTACGGGGGGGCTCCATGGCGGGGAGCCGTTTTTT
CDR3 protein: CASSLEVTGGLHGGEPFF

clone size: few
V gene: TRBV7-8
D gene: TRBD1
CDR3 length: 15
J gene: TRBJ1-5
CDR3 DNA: TGTGCCAGCAGTTTCAGGTCAGGGGGGAATCAGCCCCAGCATTTT
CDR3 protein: CASSFRSGGNQPQHF

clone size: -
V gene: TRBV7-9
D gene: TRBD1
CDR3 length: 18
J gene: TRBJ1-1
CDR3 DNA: TGTGCCAGCAGCCTCTCGGACAGGGGCCCAAGCATGAACACTGAAGCTTTCTTT
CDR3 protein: CASSLSDRGPSMNTEAFF

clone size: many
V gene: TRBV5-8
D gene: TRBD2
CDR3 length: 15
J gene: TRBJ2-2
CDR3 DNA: TGTGCCAGCAGCTTGAGCGGGAGAGGGGCCGGGGAGCTGTTTTTT
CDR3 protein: CASSLSGRGAGELFF

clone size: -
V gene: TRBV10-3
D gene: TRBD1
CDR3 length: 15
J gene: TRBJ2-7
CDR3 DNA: TGTGCCATCAGTGAGTCCAGACAGGGAACCCCCGAGCAGTACTTC
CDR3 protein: CAISESRQGTPEQYF

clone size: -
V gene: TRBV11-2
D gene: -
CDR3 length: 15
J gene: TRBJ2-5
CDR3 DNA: TGTGCCAGCAGCTTGGAGGCGCTTGGCGACGAGACCCAGTACTTC
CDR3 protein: CASSLEALGDETQYF

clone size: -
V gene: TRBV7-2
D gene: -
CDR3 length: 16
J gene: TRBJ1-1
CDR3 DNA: TGTGCCAGCAGCTTAGTTAGGGGGAGAGGGAACACTGAAGCTTTCTTT
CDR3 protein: CASSLVRGRGNTEAFF

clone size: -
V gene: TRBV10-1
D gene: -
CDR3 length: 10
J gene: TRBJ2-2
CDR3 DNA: TGTGCCAGCCGGGCCGTGGAGCTGTTTTTT
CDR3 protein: CASRAVELFF